This T cell receptor (beta chain) emerged from a study of T-cell reconstitution after alpha-beta-depleted transplantation in children. Study-wide results and limits: After transplant, at about two months, alpha-beta T cells were reportedly derived from several hundred expanded graft clones. Diversity and T-cell counts at one year after transplant derived mostly from new T cells.

The V gene end was trimmed by 1 base and the J gene end by 4 bases; junction bases not matched to a gene: 7. CDR1 MGHRA and CDR2 YSYEKL come from the germline V gene. CDR3 length equals 15 residues. Note on this clonotype: Its antigen is not known.

Unique molecular identifiers featured in how the TCRbeta library was prepared. TCRdb re-analysed the PCR reads in MiXCR, keeping a single row per CDR3 protein. This table has about 980,000 distinct CDR3 sequences, about 31% appearing once. This specimen was PBMCs, mostly from graft donor cells, taken 360 days after TCRalphabeta/CD19-depleted stem cell transplant. The receptor was isolated from a boy in the first two years of life who had a stem cell transplant for SCID, so the T cells may come from the graft donor. The V call is TRBV4-1, the J call TRBJ2-7; 7 bases align to TRBD1. CDR3 loop: CASSQVPQGLYEQYF. The CDR3 DNA sequence: TGCGCCAGCAGCCAAGTCCCACAGGGGTTATACGAGCAGTACTTC.